This T cell receptor (beta chain) originates from a study of blood T cell repertoires in COVID-19 (TCRdb year 2020). With respect to the entire study: The collaborator samples originated in the United States, Italy and Spain and spanned the acute and convalescent phases of COVID-19. The prospective study material was composed of cDNA or gDNA derived from T cells, B-cell-depleted T cells, or PBMCs. Sample metadata almost always included a de-identified subject ID, COVID-19 status, age in years and sex. The repertoires were released in a freely available public database meant as a resource for research on the immune response to SARS-CoV-2. Samples were obtained from the ongoing ImmuneRACE study (first 160 participants) and from some 1,300 subjects provided by 6 global collaborators. Deeply sampled blood TCRbeta repertoires from subjects exposed to, actively infected with, or recovered from COVID-19 were included in the dataset. Where available, HLA class I and class II types were taken from metadata supplied by the sample provider and were not determined by assay-based typing.

Whole blood was collected in K2EDTA tubes by collaborating institutions according to the institutions' own protocols. For TCRbeta analysis, collaborators shipped samples in one of three forms: frozen whole blood, isolated PBMCs, or DNA extracted from either of those sample types. The immunoSEQ Assay, a bias-controlled multiplex PCR, was used to amplify TCRbeta CDR3 regions from genomic DNA. As for how the authors treated the data: Nucleated cell counts per sample were estimated from amplification of reference gene primers within the assay. To quantify the absolute abundance of each unique TCRbeta CDR3 rearrangement, sequence reads were collapsed and filtered. For each sample, productive Simpson clonality was calculated as the square root of Simpson's diversity index over productive rearrangements. TCRdb retrieved this table from immuneACCESS and kept in-frame rearrangements only. Not all clones are present; in checked studies, unresolved V genes account for under half, and no reason is known for the remainder. V, J and clone size derive from that table, while D and trimming were established from the DNA sequence. This sample comprises about 77,000 clones, about 80% of them detected only once. The top ten constitute 4% to 6% of the sample.

Concerning this clone itself: Its antigen is unknown. Base qualities are not at hand, and no much larger clone is one base apart.

V lost 4 bases and J lost 11 bases; the stretch between them is 14 bases long. From the cysteine up to the phenylalanine, the CDR3 has a length of 12 residues. The DNA shown is the 36-base CDR3, in frame from base 1. Based on the germline V gene, the CDR1 and CDR2 sequences are LGHNA and YSLEER. Beyond this particular receptor, the publication reports: The quantity of clinical and demographic metadata differed by source and by participant and was supplied without curation.

Specimen: peripheral blood. The TCR comes from a woman aged 70 to 79 with acute or convalescent COVID-19. Rearrangement joined TRBV4-3 to TRBJ1-1; TRBD1 could be the D gene, as 6 bases match. The DNA reads TGCGCCAGCAGCCGGGGGGGCGAGCGGGCTTTCTTT. This encodes CASSRGGERAFF.